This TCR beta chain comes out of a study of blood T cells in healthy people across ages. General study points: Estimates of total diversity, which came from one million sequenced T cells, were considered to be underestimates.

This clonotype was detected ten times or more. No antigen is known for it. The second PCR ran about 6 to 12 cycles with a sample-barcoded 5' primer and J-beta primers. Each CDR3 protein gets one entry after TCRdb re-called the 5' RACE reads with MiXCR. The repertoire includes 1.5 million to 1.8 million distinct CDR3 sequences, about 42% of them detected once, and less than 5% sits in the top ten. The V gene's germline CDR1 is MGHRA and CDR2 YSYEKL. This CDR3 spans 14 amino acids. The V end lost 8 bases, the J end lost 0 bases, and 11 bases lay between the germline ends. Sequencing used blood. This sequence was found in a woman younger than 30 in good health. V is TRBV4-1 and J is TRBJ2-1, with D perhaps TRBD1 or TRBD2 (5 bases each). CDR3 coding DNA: TGCGCCAGCCGGGGCAGTCTCTCCTACAATGAGCAGTTCTTC. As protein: CASRGSLSYNEQFF.